Listed below are T cell receptor beta chains from one sample, sequenced in a study of T cells expressing NK-cell markers. After re-calling the 5' RACE reads, TCRdb lists one entry per CDR3 protein, DNA absent. The sample holds a few hundred thousand distinct CDR3 sequences. The material sequenced was blood T cells: a sorted CD56 or NKG2C T cell subset, CD4+ or CD8+ T cells, or bulk PBMC T cells (not recorded which). These receptors were collected from a man aged 18-70 years in good health. Each CDR3 is given with its conserved first and last residue. The order of the fields is V gene, J gene, CDR3 protein.

TRBV2,TRBJ1-1,CASSAYLQNTEAFF
TRBV9,TRBJ1-2,CASSPNQAKIYGYTF
TRBV6-1,TRBJ2-7,CASTTRGRGSYEQYF
TRBV6-1,TRBJ1-2,CASSESTVGGYGYTF
TRBV20-1,TRBJ2-1,CSARDVRGRRNEQFF
TRBV7-9,TRBJ2-1,CASSHRRGTYNEQFF
TRBV19,TRBJ1-1,CASSIGQNTEAFF
TRBV18,TRBJ2-7,CASSPETGVYEQYF
TRBV6-7,TRBJ2-2,CASSPPGELFF
TRBV6-1,TRBJ1-4,CASSRDGGLYEKLFF
TRBV11-2,TRBJ2-1,CASSLAGDGYNEQFF
TRBV20-1,TRBJ1-1,CSASRRWNTEAFF
TRBV9,TRBJ2-5,CASSEGRVETQYF
TRBV5-1,TRBJ1-4,CASSLVPEVGKLFF
TRBV11-2,TRBJ2-7,CASRPPGGLGEQYF
TRBV5-5,TRBJ2-2,CASTRQGAGELFF